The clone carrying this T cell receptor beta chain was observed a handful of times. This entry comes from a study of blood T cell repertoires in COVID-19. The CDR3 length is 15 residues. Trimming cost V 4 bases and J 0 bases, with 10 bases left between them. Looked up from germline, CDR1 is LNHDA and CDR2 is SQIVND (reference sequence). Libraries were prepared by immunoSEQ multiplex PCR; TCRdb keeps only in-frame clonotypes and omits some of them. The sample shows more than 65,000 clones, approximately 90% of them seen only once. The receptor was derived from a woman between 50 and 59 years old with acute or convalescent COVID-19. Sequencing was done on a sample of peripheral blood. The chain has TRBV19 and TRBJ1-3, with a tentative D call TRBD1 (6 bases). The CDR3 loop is CASSSGQSSGNTIYF. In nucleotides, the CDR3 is TGTGCCAGTAGTAGTGGACAGAGCTCTGGAAACACCATATATTTT.